These 13 T cell receptor beta chains were sequenced from one sample in a study of CD4 T cells in relation to SARS-CoV-2 and coronaviruses. Measured with immunoSEQ multiplex PCR; TCRdb has only the in-frame clones, and not every one. The sample has 50,000 to 70,000 clones; just over 90% are singletons. Sequencing input: naive CD4+ T cells from PBMCs. Subset denoted: naive CD4+ T cells isolated by negative enrichment. The source of these receptors is an adult with COVID-19.

The V call is TRBV7-9, the J call TRBJ1-2; D may be TRBD1 (5 bases). Deletions cut 1 base from V and 3 bases from J, with 15 bases between. Germline lookup yields CDR1 SEHNR and CDR2 FQNEAQ (reference sequence). The CDR3 is 16 residues long. The CDR3 is CASSLGPELGDYGYTF. The CDR3 DNA reads as TGTGCCAGCAGCTTAGGACCTGAATTGGGGGACTATGGCTACACCTTC. The variable domain in full, completed from reference TRBV7-9 and TRBJ1-2, reads DTGVSQNPRHKITKRGQNVTFRCDPISEHNRLYWYRQTLGQGPEFLTYFQNEAQLEKSRLLSDRFSAERPKGSFSTLEIQRTEQGDSAMYLCASSLGPELGDYGYTFGSGTRLTVV.

The chain carries TRBV5-1 and TRBJ2-6; D ambiguous. Germline CDR1 is SGHRS and CDR2 is YFSETQ. Trimming left V 3 bases short and J 2 bases short, with 15 bases between. The CDR3 sequence is 17 residues long. Written as DNA, the CDR3 is TGCGCCAGCAGCTATACCACTACGAACACTGGGGCCAACGTCCTGACTTTC. It specifies CASSYTTTNTGANVLTF.

As concerns this clone: One end of the junction does not line up with germline, which may come from a read error. The chain has TRBV18 and TRBJ2-1, with TRBD2 matching over 8 bases. CDR1 is KGHSH, CDR2 LQKENI, per germline. The CDR3 covers 14 residues. CDR3 in DNA: TGTGCCAGCGTTAGGACTAGCTCCTCCAATGAGCAGTTCTTC. This codes for CASVRTSSSNEQFF.

This chain links TRBV28 with TRBJ2-7; TRBD1 matches at 10 bases. Germline CDR1 and CDR2: MDHEN and SYDVKM. This CDR3 comprises 16 residues. The ends lost 5 bases at V and 2 bases at J; junction bases unmatched: 9. The CDR3 DNA reads TGTGCCAGCAGTCCAGGGACAGGGGAAAGGACCTACGAGCAGTACTTC. Protein sequence: CASSPGTGERTYEQYF.

The chain employs TRBV5-1 and TRBJ2-7; D possibly uses TRBD1 or TRBD2 (5 bases each). The CDR3 is made up of 13 amino acids. From germline, CDR1 is SGHRS and CDR2 YFSETQ. V was cut by 5 bases and J by 2 bases, with 11 bases left in between. CDR3 sequence reads: CASSPGLTYEQYF. The CDR3 DNA reads TGCGCCAGCAGTCCGGGGCTCACCTACGAGCAGTACTTC.

This chain links TRBV18 with TRBJ1-2, with D tentatively TRBD1 (5 bases). The V end was cut by 3 bases, the J end by 8 bases, with 16 bases between. The CDR3 runs 14 residues. Germline V gene data show CDR1 as KGHSH and CDR2 as LQKENI. The CDR3 is CASSPGVGAEGYTF. The CDR3 DNA sequence: TGTGCCAGCTCACCGGGAGTAGGGGCGGAGGGCTACACCTTC.

The genes are TRBV7-9 and TRBJ1-4, with D tentatively TRBD1 (5 bases). The germline V and J ends were trimmed by 5 bases and 5 bases, with 15 bases remaining between them. This CDR3 has 15 residues. The germline V gene encodes CDR1 SEHNR and CDR2 FQNEAQ (reference sequence). The CDR3 bases are TGTGCCAGCAGCGAAAGCGGCAGGGTGAATGAAAAACTGTTTTTT. As protein: CASSESGRVNEKLFF.

The V gene is TRBV19, the J gene TRBJ1-5; D may be TRBD1 (6 bases). The CDR3 runs to 16 residues. Trimming cost V 5 bases and J 3 bases, with 17 bases left between them. CDR1 LNHDA and CDR2 SQIVND come from the germline V gene (reference sequence). This chain's CDR3 is CASSGYFGQFNQPQHF. The CDR3 DNA reads as TGTGCCAGTAGTGGGTATTTTGGACAGTTCAATCAGCCCCAGCATTTT. The full variable domain, completed using reference TRBV19 and TRBJ1-5, is DGGITQSPKYLFRKEGQNVTLSCEQNLNHDAMYWYRQDPGQGLRLIYYSQIVNDFQKGDIAEGYSVSREKKESFPLTVTSAQKNPTAFYLCASSGYFGQFNQPQHFGDGTRLSIL.

This clone appeared a single time. V gene TRBV6-5 combines with J gene TRBJ2-7; the match to TRBD1 covers 7 bases. V was pared by 6 bases and J by 6 bases, with 11 bases of the junction left unmatched. This CDR3 spans 14 amino acids. Germline CDR1 MNHEY, CDR2 SVGAGI. As DNA, the CDR3 is TGTGCCAGCAGATCGTCTAGGGGGCTGGGCGAGCAGTACTTC. Its translation is CASRSSRGLGEQYF.

This sequence joins TRBV30 and TRBJ2-5; D assignment may be TRBD1 or TRBD2 (6 bases each). In germline, CDR1 is GTSNPN, CDR2 SVGIG (reference sequence). The CDR3 totals 14 residues. Deletions cut 2 bases from V and 5 bases from J, with 15 bases between. The CDR3 DNA sequence: TGTGCCTGGAGTCCGGGGGCCAGGTTGGAGACCCAGTACTTC. Amino acid sequence: CAWSPGARLETQYF.

This clone was detected once. The chain links TRBV5-1 to TRBJ2-1; 12 nucleotides align to TRBD2. This CDR3 spans 15 amino acids. Per germline, CDR1 SGHRS and CDR2 YFSETQ. Losses at the gene ends were 4 bases for V and 6 bases for J; bases not matched to a gene: 5. The CDR3 nucleotides are TGCGCCAGCAGCCCACTAGCGGGAGGCCCCAATGAGCAGTTCTTC. Amino acids: CASSPLAGGPNEQFF.

V usage is TRBV12-5 and J usage is TRBJ2-3; D might be TRBD1 (9 bases). Germline CDR1 is LGHNT and CDR2 is FRNRAP. The CDR3 sequence is 17 residues long. The germline V and J ends were trimmed by 0 bases and 4 bases, with 17 bases remaining between them. The CDR3 sequence is CASGLVQGAGGPDTQYF. The CDR3 DNA reads as TGTGCTAGTGGTTTGGTACAGGGGGCGGGAGGCCCAGATACGCAGTATTTT. Full variable domain (rest looked up from reference TRBV12-5 and TRBJ2-3): DARVTQTPRHKVTEMGQEVTMRCQPILGHNTVFWYRQTMMQGLELLAYFRNRAPLDDSGMPKDRFSAEMPDATLATLKIQPSEPRDSAVYFCASGLVQGAGGPDTQYFGPGTRLTVL.

The gene calls are TRBV2 and TRBJ1-1; TRBD1 agrees at 7 bases. This CDR3 comprises 13 residues. Germline CDR1 reads SNHLY; CDR2 reads FYNNEI. Trimming removed 9 bases from V and 8 bases from J; junction bases left unmatched: 12. CDR3 bases: TGTGCCAGTACCCCCGGGACAGAGGGCGAAGCTTTCTTT. It yields the protein CASTPGTEGEAFF.